These T cell receptor beta chains were read from a single sample in a study of blood T cells in healthy people across ages. TCRdb re-called the 5' RACE reads through MiXCR, storing one row per CDR3 protein. The sample gives just over 800,000 distinct CDR3 sequences, 60% to 80% of which show up once; 25% to 35% is in the top ten. Sequenced sample: blood. The receptors shown here come from a man aged 25 to 40 in good health. Both conserved end residues are part of each CDR3. D genes are given only for firm matches. Clone sizes are given selectively: once, few, many, or a class where the clone is expanded.

CDR3nt,CDR3aa,j_gene,d_gene,v_gene,abundance
TGCGTGGTCACGAGCTCCTACGAGCAGTACTTC,CVVTSSYEQYF,TRBJ2-7,-,TRBV29-1,-
TGTGCCAGCAGCCCGTCCAGCCTGAGATCCAATGAGCAGTTCTTC,CASSPSSLRSNEQFF,TRBJ2-1,-,TRBV7-8,-
TGCGCCAGCAGCCAAGATTATCTCCCAGATACGCAGTATTTT,CASSQDYLPDTQYF,TRBJ2-3,-,TRBV4-3,-
TGTGCCATCAGTGAGTCGTTGTTGGACCAAGGGGCAGTGAAGGGGCAGTACTTC,CAISESLLDQGAVKGQYF,TRBJ2-4,-,TRBV10-3,-
TGCAGCGTTGAAGGGAACGGGGAGACCCAGTACTTC,CSVEGNGETQYF,TRBJ2-5,-,TRBV29-1,-
TGTGCCAGCAGCCAGAGAGGGGAGTTTTCACCCCTCCACTTT,CASSQRGEFSPLHF,TRBJ1-6,-,TRBV4-2,-
TGTGCCAGCAGCTTATCAAGTATTGAAGCTTTCTTT,CASSLSSIEAFF,TRBJ1-1,-,TRBV13,-
TGCAGCGCCGAACGAGGGGAAAAACTGTTTTTT,CSAERGEKLFF,TRBJ1-4,-,TRBV29-1,-
TGTGCCAGCAGTTACGGCGGAATTAGGGGGCACACTGAAGCTTTCTTT,CASSYGGIRGHTEAFF,TRBJ1-1,TRBD1,TRBV6-5,-
TGCAGTGCTAGTGTCAGCGGGGGGCACAATGAGCAGTTCTTC,CSASVSGGHNEQFF,TRBJ2-1,TRBD2,TRBV20-1,-
TGTGCCAGCAGCTTAACGGGACTAGCTCACGAGCAGTACTTC,CASSLTGLAHEQYF,TRBJ2-7,TRBD2,TRBV11-1,-
TGTGCCAGCGCAGCATCACGGGGGGGCGCTTCACCCCTCCACTTT,CASAASRGGASPLHF,TRBJ1-6,-,TRBV7-2,-
TGTGCCAGCGGTGAGGGCCCCCCGCGGAATGAGCAGTTCTTC,CASGEGPPRNEQFF,TRBJ2-1,-,TRBV12-3/TRBV12-4,-
TGTGCCAGCAGTCAGGTTGACCAAGAGACCCAGTACTTC,CASSQVDQETQYF,TRBJ2-5,-,TRBV6-2/TRBV6-3,-
TGTGCCAGCAGCGTAGGGGAGGGAACCGAGCAGTACTTC,CASSVGEGTEQYF,TRBJ2-7,TRBD2,TRBV9,-
TGTGCCAGCAGCAACTCCAGGGTAACCAACTATGGCTACACCTTC,CASSNSRVTNYGYTF,TRBJ1-2,-,TRBV4-2,-
TGTGCCAGCAGCTTGGGGGTTTCGCCCCAGTACTTC,CASSLGVSPQYF,TRBJ2-5,-,TRBV7-3,-
TGTGCCAGCAGCAGGTTCGACAGGGTTCGTAACAATGAGCAGTTCTTC,CASSRFDRVRNNEQFF,TRBJ2-1,TRBD1,TRBV7-8,-
TGTGCCAGCAGCCTTCCAGACAGGGGTCACGAGCAGTACTTC,CASSLPDRGHEQYF,TRBJ2-7,TRBD1,TRBV7-9,-
TGTGCCATCAGCCAACAGGGTGGAGAAAAACTGTTTTTT,CAISQQGGEKLFF,TRBJ1-4,-,TRBV10-3,few
TGTGCCACCACCCCCGGGACAGGGGACAATGAGCGCTTCTTC,CATTPGTGDNERFF,TRBJ2-1,TRBD1,TRBV7-2,once
TGTGCCAGCAGCCGGCAGGCGGGGCACAACAATGAGCAGTTCTTC,CASSRQAGHNNEQFF,TRBJ2-1,-,TRBV5-6,-
TGCGCCAGCAAGCATGTTGAGTGGGCGGAAACCGGGGAGCTGTTTTTT,CASKHVEWAETGELFF,TRBJ2-2,-,TRBV5-1,-
TGCGCCAGCAGCTTGGATTACTACACAGATACGCAGTATTTT,CASSLDYYTDTQYF,TRBJ2-3,-,TRBV5-1,-
TGTGCCAGCAGCTTAGAGTACGGGGCCCTCCAAGAGACCCAGTACTTC,CASSLEYGALQETQYF,TRBJ2-5,-,TRBV7-8,-
TGTGCCAGCAGCTTAAGCCGATCGGACACTGAAGCTTTCTTT,CASSLSRSDTEAFF,TRBJ1-1,-,TRBV7-2,-
TGCGCCAGCAGCCAGGGACAGGGCGGCGCAGATACGCAGTATTTT,CASSQGQGGADTQYF,TRBJ2-3,TRBD1,TRBV4-1,-
TGCGCCAGCAGCGCTAACGGGTGGGGAGAAAAACTGTTTTTT,CASSANGWGEKLFF,TRBJ1-4,-,TRBV5-1,-
TGCAGTGCCAGGCCTTTAAGCTCCTACGAGCAGTACTTC,CSARPLSSYEQYF,TRBJ2-7,-,TRBV20-1,-
TGTGCCACCAGTGACGACAGGGGGCAGGAGACCCAGTACTTC,CATSDDRGQETQYF,TRBJ2-5,TRBD1,TRBV24-1,-
TGCAGCGTTGAAGTCAGTGGGAGCGTTGGGAGGACCCAGTACTTC,CSVEVSGSVGRTQYF,TRBJ2-5,-,TRBV29-1,-
TGTGCCAGCTCAACTGGACTCAACCAAGAGACCCAGTACTTC,CASSTGLNQETQYF,TRBJ2-5,-,TRBV18,-
TGTGCCAGCAGCGGAGATCGGGGGGCAATCCAGGGGGAGACCCAGTACTTC,CASSGDRGAIQGETQYF,TRBJ2-5,-,TRBV9,-
TGTGCCAGCAGTTCGCATCGGACAGGGTCATGGGGTGAAAAACTGTTTTTT,CASSSHRTGSWGEKLFF,TRBJ1-4,TRBD1,TRBV6-5,-
TGTGCCAGCAGCTTGGTGGGACAGGCCAAGGGTGAGCAGTTCTTC,CASSLVGQAKGEQFF,TRBJ2-1,TRBD1,TRBV5-4,-
TGTGCCAGCAGCTTCTCGACAGGGAAAGATACGCAGTATTTT,CASSFSTGKDTQYF,TRBJ2-3,TRBD1,TRBV7-9,-
TGTGCCAGCAGTTACTCGGGTATCCAAACGAGAAATGAGCAGTTCTTC,CASSYSGIQTRNEQFF,TRBJ2-1,-,TRBV6-2/TRBV6-3,few
TGCAGTGCTAGCGGTTCCGACCCGTGGTACGAGCAGTACTTC,CSASGSDPWYEQYF,TRBJ2-7,-,TRBV20-1,few
TGTGCCAGCAGCCAACTTATGGGGCGCGAGCAGTTCTTC,CASSQLMGREQFF,TRBJ2-1,-,TRBV3-1,-
TGCAGTGCTATCCAGGGACTAGCGGGGGGACAAGAGACCCAGTACTTC,CSAIQGLAGGQETQYF,TRBJ2-5,TRBD2,TRBV20-1,-